This is a list of T cell receptor beta chains from one sample in a study of CD8 T cells in ankylosing spondylitis. One entry per CDR3 protein results from TCRdb running MiXCR on the 5' RACE reads. Of around 300,000 distinct CDR3 sequences listed, less than 25% are singletons. The sequenced sample was blood, either unsorted or a sorted T cell fraction (not recorded which). Receptor source: a female donor with ankylosing spondylitis or in good health (not recorded which). The conserved cysteine and the conserved F or W are not part of the CDR3 here. Only some rows state a clone size, as once, few, many or a class for expanded clones.

len	abundance	v_gene	j_gene	CDR3aa
12	few	TRBV10-3	TRBJ2-5	AISEGQAGETQY
11	NA	TRBV2	TRBJ1-2	ASSTRIQYGYT
12	few	TRBV6-1	TRBJ2-1	ASRTHGRINEQF
10	NA	TRBV7-9	TRBJ2-5	ASTRLSETQY
11	few	TRBV6-1	TRBJ2-7	ASRRGLAYEQY
12	NA	TRBV2	TRBJ1-3	ASSLDRAGNTIY
13	NA	TRBV5-1	TRBJ1-2	ASSNTGVVNYGYT
10	NA	TRBV6-2/TRBV6-3	TRBJ2-3	ASSKLLDTQY
12	few	TRBV12-3/TRBV12-4	TRBJ2-1	ATRGDRGGNEQF
11	NA	TRBV20-1	TRBJ2-5	SARLEGLETQY
13	few	TRBV25-1	TRBJ2-5	ASSAARTTQETQY
13	NA	TRBV12-3/TRBV12-4	TRBJ1-4	ASSPPGAFLEKLF
14	NA	TRBV12-3/TRBV12-4	TRBJ2-3	ASSPRLGGSTDTQY
11	few	TRBV11-2	TRBJ1-1	ASSLDRATEAF
13	NA	TRBV18	TRBJ2-3	ASSHRTGGTDTQY
10	few	TRBV7-2	TRBJ2-5	ASGQGRRPQY
11	many	TRBV19	TRBJ1-2	ASSRQGNYGYT
9	many	TRBV29-1	TRBJ2-2	SVWSTGELF
17	once	TRBV9	TRBJ2-3	ASSATPGLAGGGRDTQY
14	many	TRBV12-3/TRBV12-4	TRBJ2-2	ASSLGGTVNTGELF
10	many	TRBV7-8	TRBJ1-5	ASSLSNQPQH
13	many	TRBV12-3/TRBV12-4	TRBJ1-2	ASSPARSGRYGYT
10	few	TRBV5-1	TRBJ1-1	ASSLGAGEAF
11	many	TRBV20-1	TRBJ2-4	SAGSGPSGIQY
12	NA	TRBV20-1	TRBJ2-3	SAGGRAMTDTQY
13	NA	TRBV20-1	TRBJ2-7	SARSGGANTYEQY
13	few	TRBV11-1	TRBJ2-1	ASSPSGGRMGEQF
8	many	TRBV10-2	TRBJ2-7	ASSRSRLY
14	few	TRBV3-1	TRBJ2-7	ASSQLGTSGGSEQY
14	NA	TRBV4-3	TRBJ2-1	ASSQAATGDEGEQF
11	few	TRBV20-1	TRBJ2-1	SAYRGIGNEQF
17	NA	TRBV6-5	TRBJ2-1	ASSYGRLAGGQRENEQF
12	few	TRBV5-1	TRBJ2-1	ASSLEAATTGPF
11	NA	TRBV20-1	TRBJ2-7	SARRDSTYEQY
14	NA	TRBV7-3	TRBJ2-3	ASSPGPPTSTDTQY
13	NA	TRBV7-9	TRBJ2-1	ASSFALAGANEQF
11	NA	TRBV10-3	TRBJ2-1	AIRETQYNEQF
10	NA	TRBV20-1	TRBJ1-1	SASQTFPEAF
13	few	TRBV7-9	TRBJ2-7	ASSSAGTGVYEQY
13	NA	TRBV12-3/TRBV12-4	TRBJ1-2	ASIKDRGLSYGYT
13	once	TRBV7-9	TRBJ2-1	ASSSTSGSNNEQF
14	NA	TRBV5-1	TRBJ2-1	ASSRSGTYSYNEQF
11	NA	TRBV10-3	TRBJ2-5	ASGASGRETQY
20	NA	TRBV7-3	TRBJ2-7	ASSLSHAYFRTGTPGSYEQY
15	NA	TRBV10-2	TRBJ2-3	ASSEWRDSGVTDTQY
11	few	TRBV20-1	TRBJ1-2	SASKQGDYGYT
12	few	TRBV5-1	TRBJ2-5	ASSYPGRGETQY
10	few	TRBV3-1	TRBJ2-1	ASSQVPGEQF
12	few	TRBV27	TRBJ2-3	ASSYEWGTDTQY
10	many	TRBV29-1	TRBJ1-1	SAGQGWAEAF
13	few	TRBV2	TRBJ1-5	ASSEAASSNQPQH
14	NA	TRBV6-5	TRBJ2-3	ASSYLPAGFTDTQY
11	few	TRBV19	TRBJ2-7	ASSLFQGNEQY
12	many	TRBV19	TRBJ1-5	ASSKGAYNQPQH
12	NA	TRBV20-1	TRBJ2-1	SASGTRLYNEQF
11	many	TRBV19	TRBJ2-3	ASSPRPTDTQY